The clone carrying this T cell receptor beta chain was counted many times. Its antigen is not known. Trimming at V came to 5 bases and at J to 9 bases, leaving 11 bases not matched to a gene. Germline V gene lookup returns CDR1 SGHAT and CDR2 FQNNGV. This CDR3 comprises 15 residues. The record originates from a study of read filtering for tumor transcriptome and immune sequencing. Across the study: The cohort had over 16 men and over eleven women aged about 47 to 80, mean roughly 66 years. Study-wide findings and caveats: IR-seq and RNA-seq agreed better without single-read clonotypes.

At the time of active disease, bone marrow was collected from every patient. The library was built from around 380 ng RNA with molecular barcoded adaptors for alpha/delta and beta/gamma chains. TCRdb independently ran MiXCR on the reads; one entry per CDR3 protein. Among fewer than 30,000 distinct CDR3 sequences, around a fifth were seen once, and the ten largest hold 17%. The V call is TRBV11-2, the J call TRBJ2-1, with 9 bases identical to TRBD2. The sample taken for sequencing was a population of CD138-negative cells sorted from bone marrow. This TCR derives from a donor aged 40 or older with multiple myeloma. The CDR3: CASSHSGRLRLEQFF. CDR3 sequence (DNA): TGTGCCAGCAGCCACAGCGGGAGGCTCCGACTTGAGCAGTTCTTC. Supplemented by reference TRBV11-2 and TRBJ2-1, the full variable domain reads EAGVAQSPRYKIIEKRQSVAFWCNPISGHATLYWYQQILGQGPKLLIQFQNNGVVDDSQLPKDRFSAERLKGVDSTLKIQPAKLEDSAVYLCASSHSGRLRLEQFFGPGTRLTVL.